This T cell receptor beta chain came from a study of a mutant IDH1 vaccine in newly diagnosed glioma. Across the whole study: Commencement of vaccination occurred 4-6 weeks following radiotherapy alone, or concurrently with temozolomide cycles. Patients under treatment included roughly 62% males and roughly 40% females and had a mean age of 40.4 years.

Only in-frame clones appear in the TCRdb table, and some are missing; sequencing was by immunoSEQ multiplex PCR. Among around 32,000 clones listed, approximately 80% were seen once. Time point reported: week 35, safety follow-up. Each vaccine dose was 300 ug of mutant IDH1 20-mer peptide, with topical imiquimod. New IDH1-mutant, ATRX-lost WHO grade 3 or 4 astrocytomas occurred in donors. For this clone: Its target is not known.

Here the sequenced sample was PBMCs, taken from a glioma patient whose treatment included an IDH1 peptide vaccine. The receptor's source is a woman under 30 with glioma.

The CDR3 is CASSLDRGPEAFF. The DNA for the CDR3 is TGTGCCAGCAGCCTGGACAGGGGGCCTGAAGCTTTCTTT. The chain uses TRBV7-2 and TRBJ1-1, with 11 bases fitting TRBD1. The ends lost 5 bases at V and 6 bases at J; junction bases unmatched: 2. Germline loops: CDR1 SGHTA, CDR2 FQGNSA. There are 13 residues in the CDR3. Full variable domain (rest looked up from reference TRBV7-2 and TRBJ1-1): GAGVSQSPSNKVTEKGKDVELRCDPISGHTALYWYRQSLGQGLEFLIYFQGNSAPDKSGLPSDRFSAERTGGSVSTLTIQRTQQEDSAVYLCASSLDRGPEAFFGQGTRLTVV.